The subject of this entry is one T cell receptor beta chain. Germline CDR1 SGHRS, CDR2 YFSETQ. CDR3 length: 16 amino acids. The V gene end was trimmed by 3 bases and the J gene end by 1 base; junction bases not matched to a gene: 5. Both 60 Vbeta primers and 13 Jbeta primers went into the PCR. The data were produced by immunoSEQ multiplex PCR, yet TCRdb's version contains in-frame clones alone and is incomplete. The sample includes a few hundred thousand clones, more than 60% seen only once; the top ten take 2.5% to 3%. The entry originates in a study of cytomegalovirus exposure and HLA in healthy donors.

The source of this sequence is a woman aged 55 to 70 in good health and CMV-seropositive. Sample: PBMCs. The chain links TRBV5-1 to TRBJ2-2, with 8 bases that match TRBD2. CDR3 region: CASSSLAGGNTGELFF. The CDR3 DNA follows: TGCGCCAGCAGCTCCCTGGCGGGGGGGAACACCGGGGAGCTGTTTTTT.